The 20 T cell receptor beta chains below were found in one sample sequenced in a study of tumor-infiltrating lymphocytes in oesophageal squamous cell carcinoma. MiXCR was run by TCRdb on the PCR reads, yielding one entry per CDR3 protein. The table shows about 14,000 distinct CDR3 sequences, with more than 45% occurring only once. Specimen: blood. The receptors stem from a female donor with esophageal squamous cell carcinoma.

V gene TRBV5-1 combines with J gene TRBJ2-1; a weak D match, TRBD2 (6 bases). This CDR3 has 13 amino acids. V was trimmed by 4 bases and J by 5 bases, leaving 10 bases between them. Per germline, CDR1 SGHRS and CDR2 YFSETQ. CDR3 in DNA: TGCGCCAGCAGCGGGACTTCTCACAATGAGCAGTTCTTC. This gives the protein CASSGTSHNEQFF.

The rearrangement uses TRBV11-3 and TRBJ2-5; no clear D gene. In germline, CDR1 is SGHNT, CDR2 YENEEA. The CDR3 has 12 residues. Between the trimmed V and J ends, which lost 3 bases and 5 bases, there was a span of 7 bases. CDR3 in DNA: TGTGCCAGCAGCTTTACCCGTGAGACCCAGTACTTC. This encodes CASSFTRETQYF.

By sample fraction, this clonotype is medium-sized (0.01 to 0.1%). CDR3 DNA sequence: TGTGCCAGCAGCGTGGTAGGCAGGGTTAACTATGGCTACACCTTC. It specifies CASSVVGRVNYGYTF. The chain has TRBV5-4 and TRBJ1-2; a possible D gene is TRBD1 (5 bases). The CDR3 is 15 amino acids. Trimming cost V 4 bases and J 1 base, with 14 bases left between them. The germline V gene has CDR1 SGHNT and CDR2 YYREEE (reference sequence). The entire variable domain, with the rest obtained from reference TRBV5-4 and TRBJ1-2, is as follows: ETGVTQSPTHLIKTRGQQVTLRCSSQSGHNTVSWYQQALGQGPQFIFQYYREEENGRGNFPPRFSGLQFPNYSSELNVNALELDDSALYLCASSVVGRVNYGYTFGSGTRLTVV.

This clonotype ranks as medium-sized. This rearrangement joins TRBV5-1 to TRBJ2-3; a weak D match, TRBD1 (6 bases). Trimming removed 0 bases from V and 5 bases from J, with 10 bases in between. The CDR3 is 14 residues long. Germline V gene lookup returns CDR1 SGHRS and CDR2 YFSETQ. The CDR3 nucleotides read TGCGCCAGCAGCTTGGGACAGGCGGTAGATACGCAGTATTTT. Amino acid sequence: CASSLGQAVDTQYF.

V and J are TRBV7-3 and TRBJ1-6, with unresolved D. V shed 5 bases and J shed 9 bases, with 23 bases lying between them. From germline, CDR1 is SGHTA and CDR2 FQGTGA. The CDR3 spans 17 residues. The CDR3 sequence: CASSPSSLRLSSSPLHF. The CDR3 DNA reads TGTGCCAGCAGCCCTAGTTCCCTCCGACTGAGTAGTTCACCCCTCCACTTT.

This CDR3 reads CASSHTGTRGETQYF. The CDR3 region has the DNA TGTGCCAGCAGCCACACCGGGACTAGAGGGGAGACCCAGTACTTC. This chain links TRBV11-3 with TRBJ2-1; 8 bases agree with TRBD2. The end of the DNA is better explained by TRBJ2-5, so the J call may be wrong. The CDR3 covers 15 residues. From germline, CDR1 is SGHNT and CDR2 YENEEA.

V and J are TRBV7-3 and TRBJ2-3, with TRBD2 matching over 7 bases. Near its end, the DNA agrees better with TRBJ2-5, so the J call may be wrong. The CDR3 has 15 residues. The germline V gene encodes CDR1 SGHTA and CDR2 FQGTGA. The CDR3 sequence: CASSLNAGVSETQYF. The CDR3 DNA follows: TGTGCCAGCAGCTTAAATGCGGGAGTGAGTGAGACCCAGTACTTC.

This clonotype was seen only a few times. This chain uses TRBV7-2 with TRBJ2-3, with 12 positions matching TRBD2. The CDR3 contains 18 residues. CDR1 is SGHTA and CDR2 is FQGNSA in the germline V gene. With V trimmed by 4 bases and J by 1 base, 9 bases remained unmatched. CDR3 DNA sequence: TGTGCCAGCAGCTCCCAGACTAGCGGGAGATGGGGCACAGATACGCAGTATTTT. Translation gives CASSSQTSGRWGTDTQYF. Based on the CDR3 plus reference TRBV7-2 and TRBJ2-3, the full variable domain is GAGVSQSPSNKVTEKGKDVELRCDPISGHTALYWYRQSLGQGLEFLIYFQGNSAPDKSGLPSDRFSAERTGGSVSTLTIQRTQQEDSAVYLCASSSQTSGRWGTDTQYFGPGTRLTVL.

The table lists this clonotype with many counts. J is TRBJ1-1 and V is TRBV18; 9 bases align to TRBD1. V lost 6 bases to trimming and J lost 5 bases; unmatched junction nucleotides: 4. This CDR3 spans 13 amino acids. CDR1 is KGHSH and CDR2 is LQKENI in the germline V gene. CDR3 in amino acids: CASSRQGGTEAFF. The CDR3 region has the DNA TGTGCCAGCTCCAGACAGGGGGGGACTGAAGCTTTCTTT.

The chain is built from TRBV7-9 and TRBJ2-6; D remains unclear. The germline V gene has CDR1 SEHNR and CDR2 FQNEAQ (reference sequence). V dropped 0 bases and J dropped 4 bases, with 7 bases sitting between them. This CDR3 is built from 15 residues. CDR3 amino acids: CASSLAGSGANVLTF. The CDR3 nucleotides read TGTGCCAGCAGCTTAGCAGGGTCCGGGGCCAACGTCCTGACTTTC.

By frequency in the sample, this clonotype is medium-sized. The chain has TRBV6-1 and TRBJ2-1, with D possibly matching TRBD2 (5 bases). Trimming took off 11 bases at V and 6 bases at J, with 11 bases between the two ends. The CDR3 has 11 amino acids. The germline CDR1 and CDR2 sequences are MNHNS and SASEGT. The CDR3 protein is CALLVFNEQFF. Here the CDR3 DNA reads TGTGCCTTACTAGTTTTCAATGAGCAGTTCTTC.

The chain is built from TRBV7-3 and TRBJ2-5, with no clear D. With 5 bases removed from V and 4 bases from J, the gap between germline ends came to 11 bases. The CDR3 sequence is 13 residues long. Germline V gene sequence: CDR1 SGHTA, CDR2 FQGTGA. For the CDR3, the DNA is TGTGCCAGCAGCGCAACTACGCTAGAGACCCAGTACTTC. As protein: CASSATTLETQYF.

V gene TRBV7-4 combines with J gene TRBJ2-5; weak D call: TRBD2 (5 bases). TRBJ2-1 matches the DNA end more closely, so the J call is doubtful. This CDR3 has 15 residues. Germline CDR1 reads SGHVT; CDR2 reads SQSDAQ. The CDR3 nucleotides are TGTGCCAGCAGCTACGCGGGTTACTCCTACAATGAGCAGTTCTTC. The encoded protein is CASSYAGYSYNEQFF.

In its sample, this clonotype was seen many times. The gene calls are TRBV11-2 and TRBJ2-3, with 8 bases lining up with TRBD2. CDR3 size: 15 residues. Unmatched junction bases numbered 12, after V lost 8 bases and J lost 5 bases. Germline V gives CDR1 SGHAT, CDR2 FQNNGV. The CDR3 protein is CASAVNGGALDTQYF. CDR3 coding DNA: TGTGCCAGCGCGGTGAACGGGGGGGCCCTAGATACGCAGTATTTT.

V and J are TRBV7-6 and TRBJ1-2, with TRBD1 matching 8 bases. The V and J ends lost 5 bases and 4 bases, in that order; junction bases with no gene match: 9. Germline values: CDR1 SGHVS, CDR2 FNYEAQ. This CDR3 is 15 amino acids long. CDR3 nucleotide sequence: TGTGCCAGCAGCCCAGGGGGACAGGTGCTCTATGGCTACACCTTC. It is translated as CASSPGGQVLYGYTF.

The rearrangement links TRBV7-2 to TRBJ2-1; tentative D call: TRBD1 (6 bases). This CDR3 region has 13 residues. Trimming took off 4 bases at V and 5 bases at J, with 9 bases between the two ends. Germline V gene data show CDR1 as SGHTA and CDR2 as FQGNSA. The CDR3 coding sequence is TGTGCCAGCAGCTCCGGACAGCACAATGAGCAGTTCTTC. This gives the protein CASSSGQHNEQFF.

The chain is built from TRBV10-3 and TRBJ2-6; D is undetermined. This CDR3 spans 8 amino acids. Germline lookup yields CDR1 ENHRY and CDR2 SYGVKD. Trimming pared 10 bases from V and 18 bases from J, leaving 10 bases between. The CDR3 protein is CATSPRTF. CDR3 nucleotides: TGTGCCACCAGCCCCAGGACTTTC.

The gene calls are TRBV7-2 and TRBJ2-7, with 13 bases identical to TRBD2. The J segment lost 7 bases and the V segment lost 3 bases, leaving 3 bases of the junction unmatched. Germline V gene lookup returns CDR1 SGHTA and CDR2 FQGNSA. The CDR3 runs 14 residues. CDR3 protein: CASSFGLAGVEQYF. DNA of the CDR3: TGTGCCAGCAGCTTTGGACTAGCGGGGGTAGAGCAGTACTTC.

This sequence joins TRBV7-2 and TRBJ2-4; unclear D gene. Judging by the DNA end, TRBJ2-7 fits better; the J call may be wrong. Germline V lookup: CDR1 SGHTA, CDR2 FQGNSA. The CDR3 contains 13 residues. Here the CDR3 reads CASSLGNFDEQYF. CDR3 nucleotide sequence: TGTGCCAGCAGCTTAGGCAATTTCGACGAGCAGTACTTC.

This clonotype was found once. This chain uses TRBV30 with TRBJ1-1; a possible D gene is TRBD2 (5 bases). The DNA end is a closer match to TRBJ2-2, so the J assignment may be wrong. The CDR3 has 16 residues. Germline CDR1 GTSNPN, CDR2 SVGIG (reference sequence). Here the CDR3 DNA reads TGTGCCTGGAGTGTATTTTCTCGGACTCACACCGGGGAGCTGTTTTTT. This sequence encodes CAWSVFSRTHTGELFF.